The TCR beta chain under discussion was sequenced for a study of blood T cell repertoires in COVID-19. Overall study context: T cells, B-cell-depleted T cells, or PBMCs provided the cDNA or gDNA that served as material.

CDR1 is SGHRS, CDR2 YFSETQ, per germline. The CDR3 totals 15 residues. V lost 0 bases to trimming and J lost 6 bases, with 12 bases between them. Data came from immunoSEQ multiplex PCR; TCRdb stores just in-frame clones and leaves some out. The table has about 230,000 clones, 80% to 85% seen once. The V and J genes are TRBV5-1 and TRBJ2-2; no clear D gene. Specimen: peripheral blood. This sequence was found in a woman of 80 years or more with active or convalescent COVID-19. The CDR3 DNA reads as TGCGCCAGCAGCTTGGTGTCAGGTTGGGCCGGGGAGCTGTTTTTT. Translated, it gives CASSLVSGWAGELFF. The full variable domain, in which reference TRBV5-1 and TRBJ2-2 provide the parts outside the CDR3, is KAGVTQTPRYLIKTRGQQVTLSCSPISGHRSVSWYQQTPGQGLQFLFEYFSETQRNKGNFPGRFSGRQFSNSRSEMNVSTLELGDSALYLCASSLVSGWAGELFFGEGSRLTVL.